Shown below are 10 T cell receptor beta chains from a single sample sequenced in a study of OX40 agonist ivuxolimab in advanced cancers. The method was immunoSEQ multiplex PCR; TCRdb's version includes in-frame clones alone and lacks a portion of them. The sample shows about 48,000 clones, approximately 85% of them seen only once. The sample was CD4+ or CD8+ T cells sorted from blood, taken in a trial of the OX40 agonist ivuxolimab. Receptors originate from an adult with an advanced solid tumor such as melanoma, head and neck, liver or kidney cancer.

J is TRBJ2-7 and V is TRBV19, with 8 bases identical to TRBD1. CDR1 is LNHDA, CDR2 SQIVND, per germline (reference sequence). The junction had 8 bases not matched to a gene; V was cut back by 6 bases and J by 1 base. The CDR3 sequence is 15 residues long. The CDR3 DNA reads as TGTGCCAGTAGGCAAGGCCGGGACAGGTCCTACGAGCAGTACTTC. It is translated as CASRQGRDRSYEQYF.

The rearrangement uses TRBV19 and TRBJ2-3; the D is unclear. V was shortened by 6 bases and J by 7 bases, with 17 bases between the two germline ends. The germline CDR1 and CDR2 sequences are LNHDA and SQIVND (reference sequence). The CDR3 loop spans 14 amino acids. The CDR3 DNA is TGTGCCAGTAGCCCAGACCGCTGGAGTAATACGCAGTATTTT. This codes for CASSPDRWSNTQYF.

This chain connects TRBV9 to TRBJ2-2; 11 bases align to TRBD1. The junction had 6 bases not matched to a gene; V was cut back by 2 bases and J by 3 bases. There are 17 residues in the CDR3. The germline V gene encodes CDR1 SGDLS and CDR2 YYNGEE. The CDR3 region has the DNA TGTGCCAGCAGCGTTGGGACAGGGGGAAGATACACCGGGGAGCTGTTTTTT. Protein: CASSVGTGGRYTGELFF.

This clone was observed a few times. The chain employs TRBV30 and TRBJ1-1; TRBD1 might be the D (5 bases). Germline V gives CDR1 GTSNPN, CDR2 SVGIG (reference sequence). The CDR3 is 12 amino acids. V lost 6 bases to trimming and J lost 3 bases, with 11 bases between them. The CDR3 spells CACLRGYTEAFF. The CDR3 nucleotides are TGTGCCTGTCTGAGGGGATACACTGAAGCTTTCTTT.

The chain joins TRBV27 to TRBJ1-1; weak D call: TRBD1 (5 bases). With 7 bases removed from V and 4 bases from J, the gap between germline ends came to 13 bases. Germline CDR1 reads MNHEY; CDR2 reads SMNVEV (reference sequence). The CDR3 length is 13 residues. CDR3 coding DNA: TGTGCCAGCAAGTATGGGGACGCCACTGAAGCTTTCTTT. This sequence encodes CASKYGDATEAFF.

The rearrangement uses TRBV5-1 and TRBJ2-2; D is undetermined. Trimming shortened V by 0 bases and J by 7 bases, and 7 bases separated the two germline ends. This CDR3 is 13 amino acids long. Germline CDR1 and CDR2: SGHRS and YFSETQ. CDR3 sequence: CASSLVLGGELFF. The CDR3 DNA is TGCGCCAGCAGCTTGGTGCTAGGCGGGGAGCTGTTTTTT. The whole variable domain, filled in from reference TRBV5-1 and TRBJ2-2, reads KAGVTQTPRYLIKTRGQQVTLSCSPISGHRSVSWYQQTPGQGLQFLFEYFSETQRNKGNFPGRFSGRQFSNSRSEMNVSTLELGDSALYLCASSLVLGGELFFGEGSRLTVL.

The chain has TRBV6-1 and TRBJ2-3, with D maybe TRBD2 (6 bases). With 9 bases removed from V and 3 bases from J, the gap between germline ends came to 16 bases. This CDR3 has 14 residues. CDR1 and CDR2 from the germline V gene are MNHNS and SASEGT. CDR3 amino acids: CASHGRGGTDTQYF. For the CDR3, the DNA is TGTGCCAGTCACGGGCGTGGGGGGACAGATACGCAGTATTTT.

This chain joins TRBV15 and TRBJ1-1; D uncertain. Germline V gene sequence: CDR1 LNHNV, CDR2 YYDKDF (reference sequence). The CDR3 has 15 residues. Trimming shortened V by 0 bases and J by 0 bases, and 8 bases separated the two germline ends. For the CDR3, the DNA is TGTGCCACCAGCAGAGATTCCAGCCTGAACACTGAAGCTTTCTTT. It codes for CATSRDSSLNTEAFF.

The chain recombines TRBV14 with TRBJ2-7; possibly TRBD2 for D (6 bases). V was clipped by 1 base and J by 7 bases, with 11 bases between them. This CDR3 has 13 amino acids. Per germline, CDR1 SGHDN and CDR2 FVKESK. The CDR3 reads CASSQGFGGEQYF. CDR3 bases: TGTGCCAGCAGCCAAGGTTTTGGGGGGGAGCAGTACTTC.

The chain carries TRBV27 and TRBJ2-1; no definite D call. V lost 7 bases to trimming and J lost 4 bases, with 5 bases between them. Germline-derived CDR1 and CDR2 are MNHEY and SMNVEV (reference sequence). The CDR3 has 11 amino acids. The CDR3 is CASKEYNEQFF. The DNA for the CDR3 is TGTGCCAGCAAAGAGTACAATGAGCAGTTCTTC.